Below are 4 T cell receptor beta chains sequenced from a single sample in a study of cytomegalovirus exposure and HLA in healthy donors. Use of 60 Vbeta and 13 Jbeta primers characterized the PCR. TCRdb keeps only in-frame clones here, not all; method: immunoSEQ multiplex PCR. The profile shows 85,000 to 100,000 clones, around 77% of them singletons. Sequenced input: PBMCs. The receptors derive from a man aged 35 to 55 in good health and CMV-seronegative.

This clone appeared a few times. This chain links TRBV5-1 with TRBJ2-7; D may be TRBD2 (5 bases). The germline CDR1 and CDR2 sequences are SGHRS and YFSETQ. Trimming removed 0 bases from V and 2 bases from J, with 9 bases in between. The CDR3 totals 14 residues. The CDR3 loop is CASSLAGIPYEQYF. The CDR3 DNA reads as TGCGCCAGCAGCTTGGCGGGAATCCCCTACGAGCAGTACTTC.

The chain uses TRBV7-9 and TRBJ2-7, with D possibly being TRBD1 (6 bases). The CDR3 runs to 14 residues. Deletions cut 5 bases from V and 1 base from J, with 12 bases between. Germline-derived CDR1 and CDR2 are SEHNR and FQNEAQ (reference sequence). CDR3 coding DNA: TGTGCCAGCAGCCACCGGGACAAGTCCTACGAGCAGTACTTC. Protein: CASSHRDKSYEQYF.

The CDR3 bases are TGTGCCAGCAGTTTACTACCCGGGACACTGAACACTGAAGCTTTCTTT. As protein: CASSLLPGTLNTEAFF. This chain connects TRBV27 to TRBJ1-1, with D possibly matching TRBD1 (6 bases). Germline CDR1 reads MNHEY; CDR2 reads SMNVEV (reference sequence). V was trimmed by 2 bases and J by 0 bases, leaving 13 bases between them. There are 16 residues in the CDR3.

The chain carries TRBV6-6 and TRBJ1-1; D not certain. Germline V gene lookup returns CDR1 MNHNY and CDR2 SVGAGI (reference sequence). The CDR3 has 13 amino acids. V lost 6 bases and J 6 bases, leaving 14 bases between the germline ends. CDR3 DNA: TGTGCCAGCAGGCGGGGTACGGGCTCTGAAGCTTTCTTT. It encodes CASRRGTGSEAFF.